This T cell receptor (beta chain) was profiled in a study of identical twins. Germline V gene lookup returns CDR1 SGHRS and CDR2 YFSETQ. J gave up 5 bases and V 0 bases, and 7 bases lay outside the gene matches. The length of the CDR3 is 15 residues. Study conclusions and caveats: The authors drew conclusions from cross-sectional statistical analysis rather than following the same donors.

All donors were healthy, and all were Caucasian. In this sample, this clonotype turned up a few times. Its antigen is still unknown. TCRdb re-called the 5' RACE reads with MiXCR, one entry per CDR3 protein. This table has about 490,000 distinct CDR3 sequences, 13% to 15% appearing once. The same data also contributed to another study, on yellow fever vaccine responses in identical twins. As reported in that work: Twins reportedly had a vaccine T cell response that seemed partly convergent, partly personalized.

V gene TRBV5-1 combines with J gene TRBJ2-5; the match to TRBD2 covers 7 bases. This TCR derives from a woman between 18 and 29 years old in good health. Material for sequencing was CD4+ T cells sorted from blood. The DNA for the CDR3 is TGCGCCAGCAGCTTGGAAGGTGCGGGGGTGGAGACCCAGTACTTC. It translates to CASSLEGAGVETQYF.